This is a list of T cell receptor beta chains from one sample in a study of control samples from healthy donors and cancer patients. Profiled with immunoSEQ multiplex PCR; TCRdb holds only in-frame clones, not every one. The data show approximately 44,000 clones, roughly three quarters seen once. Sequencing used formalin-fixed, paraffin-embedded tissue. All receptors derive from a male donor with melanoma. Both conserved end residues are part of each CDR3. A D gene is named only where the DNA matches it firmly. Size is omitted from some rows. Given values are once, few, many or a class for expanded clones.

j_call: TRBJ2-1
v_call: TRBV6-2/TRBV6-3
d_call: TRBD2
clone_size: NA
cdr3_length: 14
cdr3_aa: CASRYSGRDNEQFF
cdr3_nt: TGTGCCAGCAGATACAGCGGGAGGGACAATGAGCAGTTCTTC

j_call: TRBJ1-1
v_call: TRBV6-5
d_call: NA
clone_size: NA
cdr3_length: 14
cdr3_aa: CASSLEGDNTEAFF
cdr3_nt: TGTGCCAGCAGTCTGGAGGGGGATAACACTGAAGCTTTCTTT

j_call: TRBJ2-1
v_call: TRBV20-1
d_call: NA
clone_size: NA
cdr3_length: 11
cdr3_aa: CSVGRVNEQFF
cdr3_nt: TGCAGTGTTGGAAGGGTTAATGAGCAGTTCTTC

j_call: TRBJ2-2
v_call: TRBV30
d_call: NA
clone_size: NA
cdr3_length: 14
cdr3_aa: CAWSGTGYTGELFF
cdr3_nt: TGTGCCTGGAGTGGAACAGGGTACACCGGGGAGCTGTTTTTT

j_call: TRBJ2-2
v_call: TRBV29-1
d_call: NA
clone_size: few
cdr3_length: 11
cdr3_aa: CSVMITGELFF
cdr3_nt: TGCAGCGTGATGATAACCGGGGAGCTGTTTTTT

j_call: TRBJ2-7
v_call: TRBV5-6
d_call: TRBD2
clone_size: NA
cdr3_length: 17
cdr3_aa: CASGLFLRSGVRGEQYF
cdr3_nt: TGTGCCAGCGGTCTCTTTCTTCGTAGCGGGGTCCGCGGCGAGCAGTACTTC

j_call: TRBJ2-2
v_call: TRBV2
d_call: NA
clone_size: NA
cdr3_length: 14
cdr3_aa: CASTLAHSPGELFF
cdr3_nt: TGTGCCAGCACTCTAGCCCACTCCCCCGGGGAGCTGTTTTTT

j_call: TRBJ2-5
v_call: TRBV24-1
d_call: NA
clone_size: few
cdr3_length: 14
cdr3_aa: CATSAVGPQETQYF
cdr3_nt: TGTGCCACCAGTGCGGTGGGACCCCAAGAGACCCAGTACTTC

j_call: TRBJ2-7
v_call: TRBV2
d_call: TRBD2
clone_size: NA
cdr3_length: 21
cdr3_aa: CARPLGRVPRLAGGPNYEQYF
cdr3_nt: TGTGCCAGGCCTTTGGGCAGGGTACCCCGACTAGCGGGAGGACCTAACTACGAGCAGTACTTC

j_call: TRBJ1-2
v_call: TRBV19
d_call: TRBD1
clone_size: few
cdr3_length: 15
cdr3_aa: CASSIEPQGLYGYTF
cdr3_nt: TGTGCCAGTAGTATAGAGCCACAGGGGCTCTATGGCTACACCTTC

j_call: TRBJ1-1
v_call: TRBV10-3
d_call: NA
clone_size: once
cdr3_length: 14
cdr3_aa: CATAGQGIGTEAFF
cdr3_nt: TGTGCCACCGCGGGGCAGGGGATCGGCACTGAAGCTTTCTTT

j_call: TRBJ2-1
v_call: TRBV12-3/TRBV12-4
d_call: NA
clone_size: few
cdr3_length: 12
cdr3_aa: CASSLGLQEQFF
cdr3_nt: TGTGCCAGCAGTTTAGGGCTACAGGAGCAGTTCTTC

j_call: TRBJ2-1
v_call: TRBV6-2/TRBV6-3
d_call: NA
clone_size: NA
cdr3_length: 13
cdr3_aa: CASSLDGYNEQFF
cdr3_nt: TGTGCCAGCAGTCTGGATGGTTACAATGAGCAGTTCTTC

j_call: TRBJ2-1
v_call: TRBV6-5
d_call: TRBD2
clone_size: NA
cdr3_length: 14
cdr3_aa: CASSGTSGYTEQFF
cdr3_nt: TGTGCCAGCTCCGGGACTAGCGGGTACACTGAGCAGTTCTTC

j_call: TRBJ2-1
v_call: TRBV7-9
d_call: NA
clone_size: NA
cdr3_length: 18
cdr3_aa: CASSLKRAVALSYNEQFF
cdr3_nt: TGTGCCAGCAGCTTAAAGCGGGCGGTAGCTCTCTCCTACAATGAGCAGTTCTTC

j_call: TRBJ2-7
v_call: TRBV27
d_call: NA
clone_size: NA
cdr3_length: 13
cdr3_aa: CASSRQAWYEQYF
cdr3_nt: TGTGCCAGCAGTCGCCAGGCCTGGTACGAGCAGTACTTC

j_call: TRBJ2-5
v_call: TRBV10-3
d_call: NA
clone_size: NA
cdr3_length: 15
cdr3_aa: CAISDPEAGKETQYF
cdr3_nt: TGTGCCATCAGTGACCCAGAAGCTGGGAAAGAGACCCAGTACTTC

j_call: TRBJ2-5
v_call: TRBV28
d_call: NA
clone_size: NA
cdr3_length: 13
cdr3_aa: CASRILAQETQYF
cdr3_nt: TGTGCCAGCAGGATACTAGCCCAAGAGACCCAATACTTC

j_call: TRBJ2-1
v_call: TRBV5-6
d_call: NA
clone_size: NA
cdr3_length: 13
cdr3_aa: CASSLEGGGEQFF
cdr3_nt: TGTGCCAGCAGCTTGGAAGGGGGTGGTGAGCAGTTCTTC

j_call: TRBJ2-5
v_call: TRBV28
d_call: TRBD2
clone_size: NA
cdr3_length: 16
cdr3_aa: CASSPGGLAGSGTQYF
cdr3_nt: TGTGCCAGCAGCCCTGGAGGTCTAGCGGGATCTGGGACCCAGTACTTC

j_call: TRBJ2-1
v_call: TRBV7-2
d_call: TRBD2
clone_size: NA
cdr3_length: 15
cdr3_aa: CASSKGLAGRNEQFF
cdr3_nt: TGTGCCAGCAGCAAGGGACTAGCGGGAAGGAATGAGCAGTTCTTC

j_call: TRBJ2-2
v_call: TRBV2
d_call: TRBD1
clone_size: once
cdr3_length: 15
cdr3_aa: CASRGRGRSTGELFF
cdr3_nt: TGTGCCAGCAGGGGAAGGGGGCGAAGCACCGGGGAGCTGTTTTTT

j_call: TRBJ2-2
v_call: TRBV5-5
d_call: NA
clone_size: few
cdr3_length: 15
cdr3_aa: CASSFQGQNTGELFF
cdr3_nt: TGTGCCAGCAGCTTCCAGGGTCAGAACACCGGGGAGCTGTTTTTT

j_call: TRBJ2-1
v_call: TRBV19
d_call: TRBD2
clone_size: medium-sized
cdr3_length: 16
cdr3_aa: CASSTRTSGNYNEQFF
cdr3_nt: TGTGCCAGTAGTACCCGGACTAGCGGGAACTACAATGAGCAGTTCTTC

j_call: TRBJ2-5
v_call: TRBV9
d_call: TRBD1
clone_size: NA
cdr3_length: 16
cdr3_aa: CASSEEQGARIGTQYF
cdr3_nt: TGTGCCAGCAGCGAGGAACAGGGGGCGCGTATTGGGACCCAGTACTTC

j_call: TRBJ2-3
v_call: TRBV27
d_call: NA
clone_size: NA
cdr3_length: 13
cdr3_aa: CASSLSQLFTQYF
cdr3_nt: TGTGCCAGCAGTTTATCGCAGCTATTTACGCAGTATTTT

j_call: TRBJ2-3
v_call: TRBV15
d_call: TRBD2
clone_size: NA
cdr3_length: 16
cdr3_aa: CATSTVAGGPPDTQYF
cdr3_nt: TGTGCCACCAGCACGGTAGCGGGAGGGCCTCCAGATACGCAGTATTTT

j_call: TRBJ2-7
v_call: TRBV6-5
d_call: NA
clone_size: NA
cdr3_length: 12
cdr3_aa: CASSNWVREQYF
cdr3_nt: TGTGCCAGCAGTAACTGGGTTCGCGAGCAGTACTTC

j_call: TRBJ2-7
v_call: TRBV6-6
d_call: TRBD2
clone_size: few
cdr3_length: 14
cdr3_aa: CASRYERDTYEQYF
cdr3_nt: TGTGCCAGCAGATACGAGCGGGATACCTACGAGCAGTACTTC

j_call: TRBJ2-7
v_call: TRBV9
d_call: NA
clone_size: few
cdr3_length: 15
cdr3_aa: CASSVGIADSYEQYF
cdr3_nt: TGTGCCAGCAGCGTAGGTATAGCGGATTCCTACGAGCAGTACTTC

j_call: TRBJ2-4
v_call: TRBV3-1/TRBV3-2
d_call: TRBD1
clone_size: NA
cdr3_length: 17
cdr3_aa: CASSGARGPRAKNIQYF
cdr3_nt: TGTGCCAGCAGCGGTGCCAGGGGGCCACGAGCCAAAAACATTCAGTACTTC

j_call: TRBJ2-7
v_call: TRBV28
d_call: TRBD1
clone_size: NA
cdr3_length: 14
cdr3_aa: CASRNSRTGDEQYF
cdr3_nt: TGTGCCAGCAGGAATAGCAGGACAGGGGACGAGCAGTACTTC

j_call: TRBJ2-3
v_call: TRBV4-1
d_call: NA
clone_size: NA
cdr3_length: 14
cdr3_aa: CASSREDSTDTQYF
cdr3_nt: TGCGCCAGCAGCCGGGAGGACAGCACAGATACGCAGTATTTT

j_call: TRBJ2-1
v_call: TRBV3-1/TRBV3-2
d_call: NA
clone_size: NA
cdr3_length: 11
cdr3_aa: CASSQRYEQFF
cdr3_nt: TGTGCCAGCAGCCAAAGGTATGAGCAGTTCTTC

j_call: TRBJ1-2
v_call: TRBV18
d_call: TRBD1
clone_size: few
cdr3_length: 16
cdr3_aa: CASSLSTGGKFYGYTF
cdr3_nt: TGTGCCAGCTCACTTTCGACAGGGGGGAAGTTCTATGGCTACACCTTC

j_call: TRBJ1-2
v_call: TRBV6-1
d_call: NA
clone_size: NA
cdr3_length: 14
cdr3_aa: CASSEQEGYYGYTF
cdr3_nt: TGTGCCAGCAGTGAACAAGAAGGCTACTATGGCTACACCTTC

j_call: TRBJ2-3
v_call: TRBV3-1/TRBV3-2
d_call: NA
clone_size: NA
cdr3_length: 12
cdr3_aa: CASSTGPDTQYF
cdr3_nt: TGTGCCAGCAGCACAGGGCCAGATACGCAGTATTTT

j_call: TRBJ1-1
v_call: TRBV7-9
d_call: NA
clone_size: NA
cdr3_length: 15
cdr3_aa: CASSLVAGGNTEAFF
cdr3_nt: TGTGCCAGCAGCTTAGTTGCCGGGGGTAACACTGAAGCTTTCTTT

j_call: TRBJ2-7
v_call: TRBV21-1
d_call: NA
clone_size: NA
cdr3_length: 16
cdr3_aa: CASSKGQGWAAYEQYF
cdr3_nt: TGTGCCAGTAGCAAAGGACAGGGGTGGGCGGCCTACGAGCAGTACTTC

j_call: TRBJ2-3
v_call: TRBV7-2
d_call: NA
clone_size: NA
cdr3_length: 13
cdr3_aa: CVSSLKRGDTQYF
cdr3_nt: TGTGTCAGCAGCTTAAAGCGCGGGGATACGCAGTATTTT

j_call: TRBJ2-1
v_call: TRBV2
d_call: NA
clone_size: few
cdr3_length: 13
cdr3_aa: CASSPVEAFEQFF
cdr3_nt: TGTGCCAGCAGCCCCGTGGAGGCCTTTGAGCAGTTCTTC

j_call: TRBJ2-3
v_call: TRBV27
d_call: TRBD1
clone_size: NA
cdr3_length: 16
cdr3_aa: CASSFYVGTGTDTQYF
cdr3_nt: TGTGCCAGCAGTTTTTACGTGGGGACAGGCACAGATACGCAGTATTTT

j_call: TRBJ2-1
v_call: TRBV25-1
d_call: NA
clone_size: NA
cdr3_length: 16
cdr3_aa: CASSELGGSSYNEQFF
cdr3_nt: TGTGCCAGCAGTGAACTTGGCGGAAGCTCCTACAATGAGCAGTTCTTC

j_call: TRBJ2-7
v_call: TRBV24-1
d_call: NA
clone_size: NA
cdr3_length: 13
cdr3_aa: CATSEGVSYEQYF
cdr3_nt: TGTGCCACCAGTGAGGGGGTCTCCTACGAGCAGTACTTC

j_call: TRBJ2-1
v_call: TRBV11-2
d_call: NA
clone_size: many
cdr3_length: 16
cdr3_aa: CASSLHSLAPYNEQFF
cdr3_nt: TGTGCCAGCAGCTTACATAGCCTAGCCCCTTACAATGAGCAGTTCTTC

j_call: TRBJ2-1
v_call: TRBV11-3
d_call: TRBD2
clone_size: once
cdr3_length: 16
cdr3_aa: CASSCPLAGTYNEQFF
cdr3_nt: TGTGCCAGCAGCTGTCCCCTAGCGGGAACCTACAATGAGCAGTTCTTC

j_call: TRBJ2-3
v_call: TRBV19
d_call: NA
clone_size: medium-sized
cdr3_length: 13
cdr3_aa: CASKVGGTDTQYF
cdr3_nt: TGTGCCAGTAAGGTGGGTGGCACAGATACGCAGTATTTT

j_call: TRBJ1-2
v_call: TRBV18
d_call: TRBD1
clone_size: NA
cdr3_length: 15
cdr3_aa: CASSPPGQGSGGYTF
cdr3_nt: TGTGCCAGCTCACCACCGGGACAGGGAAGCGGTGGCTACACCTTC

j_call: TRBJ2-3
v_call: TRBV9
d_call: NA
clone_size: NA
cdr3_length: 15
cdr3_aa: CASSAGSWSTDTQYF
cdr3_nt: TGTGCCAGCAGCGCTGGTAGTTGGAGCACAGATACGCAGTATTTT

j_call: TRBJ2-6
v_call: TRBV6-1
d_call: TRBD1
clone_size: NA
cdr3_length: 18
cdr3_aa: CASSERGQIRVGANVLTF
cdr3_nt: TGTGCCAGCAGTGAAAGGGGGCAAATCAGGGTTGGGGCCAACGTCCTGACTTTC

j_call: TRBJ1-5
v_call: TRBV4-1
d_call: NA
clone_size: many
cdr3_length: 15
cdr3_aa: CASSQEAQGYQPQHF
cdr3_nt: TGCGCCAGCAGCCAGGAAGCACAGGGCTATCAGCCCCAGCATTTT

j_call: TRBJ2-1
v_call: TRBV4-1
d_call: NA
clone_size: NA
cdr3_length: 13
cdr3_aa: CASSQDLGNEQFF
cdr3_nt: TGCGCCAGCAGCCAAGATCTTGGTAATGAGCAGTTCTTC

j_call: TRBJ1-4
v_call: TRBV6-2/TRBV6-3
d_call: NA
clone_size: NA
cdr3_length: 14
cdr3_aa: CASSYGGGGEKLFF
cdr3_nt: TGTGCCAGCAGTTACGGAGGAGGGGGTGAAAAACTGTTTTTT

j_call: TRBJ2-3
v_call: TRBV27
d_call: TRBD2
clone_size: NA
cdr3_length: 15
cdr3_aa: CASSVAGEGTDTQYF
cdr3_nt: TGTGCCAGCAGCGTAGCGGGAGAAGGGACAGATACGCAGTATTTT

j_call: TRBJ1-4
v_call: TRBV5-1
d_call: TRBD1
clone_size: few
cdr3_length: 15
cdr3_aa: CASSPGQPINEKLFF
cdr3_nt: TGCGCCAGCAGCCCGGGACAGCCAATTAATGAAAAACTGTTTTTT

j_call: TRBJ2-7
v_call: TRBV27
d_call: NA
clone_size: NA
cdr3_length: 12
cdr3_aa: CASSIGTGKQYF
cdr3_nt: TGTGCCAGCAGTATCGGGACTGGCAAGCAGTACTTC

j_call: TRBJ2-3
v_call: TRBV2
d_call: TRBD1
clone_size: many
cdr3_length: 13
cdr3_aa: CASWDSSTDTQYF
cdr3_nt: TGTGCCAGCTGGGACAGTAGCACAGATACGCAGTATTTT

j_call: TRBJ2-1
v_call: TRBV19
d_call: NA
clone_size: NA
cdr3_length: 16
cdr3_aa: CASSIGRMDWNNEQFF
cdr3_nt: TGTGCCAGTAGTATTGGAAGGATGGACTGGAACAATGAGCAGTTCTTC